These T cell receptor beta chains were read from a single sample in a study of T cell changes during pregnancy in multiple sclerosis. The repertoire was sequenced with immunoSEQ multiplex PCR; TCRdb's copy has only in-frame clones and lacks some. Of about 49,000 clones listed, 80% to 95% are singletons. The specimen was peripheral blood, collected after pregnancy. The receptor source for this set is a female donor with multiple sclerosis, enrolled in a pregnancy study. Both conserved end residues are trimmed from each CDR3.

TRBJ1-2	TRBV4-3	ASSNNRGYYGYT
TRBJ2-3	TRBV5-1	ASSLALITDTQY
TRBJ2-7	TRBV2	ASSVASGGSYEQY
TRBJ2-7	TRBV30	AWGRTKTYEQY
TRBJ2-3	TRBV9	ASSRGTDTQY
TRBJ2-7	TRBV11-2	ASSWGVDRRN
TRBJ1-6	TRBV19	ASSPTASSYNSPLH
TRBJ1-4	TRBV2	ASSVRLSTAGKNEKLF
TRBJ1-5	TRBV15	ATSRGAQPQH
TRBJ1-3	TRBV9	ASSGRDDGDTIY